Listed below are T cell receptor beta chains from one sample, sequenced in a study of graft-versus-host responses after intestinal transplantation. No antigen has been assigned to these receptors. Some clones are missing from TCRdb's copy, which holds only in-frame ones; the method was immunoSEQ multiplex PCR. The sample records roughly 120,000 clones, over 85% being singletons. The material sequenced was unstimulated CD4+ T cells sorted from spleen or lymph node cells, taken before intestinal transplant. Source of these receptors: a human donor who received an intestinal transplant. CDR3s include the opening cysteine and the closing phenylalanine or tryptophan. A D gene is named only where the DNA matches it firmly. Expanded clones are given a class, and other clones once, few, many or no size at all.

d_gene,j_gene,abundance,v_gene,CDR3nt,CDR3aa
-,TRBJ2-3,-,TRBV7-2,TGTGCCAGCAGCTTCGACTCCACAGATACGCAGTATTTT,CASSFDSTDTQYF
-,TRBJ1-1,-,TRBV27,TGTGCCAGCAGCCCCCCCAACTTTGTAGGCATGCACACTGAAGCTTTCTTT,CASSPPNFVGMHTEAFF
-,TRBJ2-1,-,TRBV27,TGTGCCAGCTCCTCAGGGGAGCCCTACAATGAGCAGTTCTTC,CASSSGEPYNEQFF
-,TRBJ1-2,-,TRBV28,TGTGCCGCCCTGAAAGGCAGAGATGGCTACACCTTC,CAALKGRDGYTF
TRBD2,TRBJ2-3,-,TRBV7-6,TGTGCCAGCAGCTTAGAGCTAGCGGGAGGGTACTATTTT,CASSLELAGGYYF
TRBD1,TRBJ2-5,-,TRBV2,TGTGCCAGCAGGGGGACAGGAGAGACCCAGTACTTC,CASRGTGETQYF
-,TRBJ1-2,-,TRBV5-4,TGTGCCAGCAGCTTGGCTGGGCGGGATGGCTATGGCTACACCTTC,CASSLAGRDGYGYTF
TRBD1,TRBJ1-1,-,TRBV18,TGTGCCAGCTCACCAAACACAGGGGGAGGCACTGAAGCTTTCTTT,CASSPNTGGGTEAFF
-,TRBJ2-2,-,TRBV7-3,TGTGCCAGCAGCTTTCTGCACACCGGGGAGCTGTTTTTT,CASSFLHTGELFF
TRBD1,TRBJ2-7,-,TRBV29-1,TGCAGCGGCACAGGGGTCTCCTACGAGCAGTACTTC,CSGTGVSYEQYF
TRBD2,TRBJ2-1,-,TRBV5-6,TGTGCCAGCAGCCTCTTACTAGCGGACAAATACAATGAGCAGTTCTTC,CASSLLLADKYNEQFF
-,TRBJ1-2,few,TRBV11-2,TGTGCCAGCACCCAACCAGCGGGACGGTTCTATGGCTACACCTTC,CASTQPAGRFYGYTF
-,TRBJ2-1,-,TRBV5-1,TGCGCCAGCAGCTCGAGGGATTACAATGAGCAGTTCTTC,CASSSRDYNEQFF
TRBD1,TRBJ1-3,-,TRBV5-1,TGCGCCAGCAGCTTGGGGGACAGGCCCGCAGGGGGAAACACCATATATTTT,CASSLGDRPAGGNTIYF
-,TRBJ2-1,-,TRBV4-1,TGCGCCAGCAGCCGAGAAGAGCAGTTCTTC,CASSREEQFF
-,TRBJ1-1,-,TRBV7-9,TGTGCCAGCAGCTTGGCGGGTGAAGCTTTCTTT,CASSLAGEAFF
-,TRBJ2-5,-,TRBV19,TGTGCCAGTAGTATGACAGACCAAGAGACCCAGTACTTC,CASSMTDQETQYF
-,TRBJ2-1,once,TRBV4-2,TGTGCCAGCAGCCGGGGGGATAAGTACAATGAGCAGTTCTTC,CASSRGDKYNEQFF
TRBD2,TRBJ2-5,once,TRBV11-3,TGTGCCAGCAGCCCCGGGACTAGCGGGATCCACCAAGAGACCCAGTACTTC,CASSPGTSGIHQETQYF
-,TRBJ2-7,once,TRBV29-1,TGTTCGGCAGGGGTGAGCGAGCAGTACTTC,CSAGVSEQYF
-,TRBJ2-6,-,TRBV9,TGTGCCAGCAGCGTAGCCCAGGGACGGGCCAACGTCCTGACTTTC,CASSVAQGRANVLTF
-,TRBJ2-1,-,TRBV7-3,TGTGCCAGCAGCTTATATGGGGGGAACAATGAGCAGTTCTTC,CASSLYGGNNEQFF
TRBD1,TRBJ1-3,-,TRBV5-1,TGCGCCAGCAGCTTGTCCCAACAGGGGGCTAGCACCATATATTTT,CASSLSQQGASTIYF
-,TRBJ2-1,-,TRBV18,TGTGCCAGCTCATCTCTAGGACTCAATGAGCAGTTCTTC,CASSSLGLNEQFF
-,TRBJ1-1,-,TRBV27,TGTGCCAGCCGTAGCTTAATGGCGGGGTTCGCGGAAGCTTTCTTT,CASRSLMAGFAEAFF
-,TRBJ2-7,-,TRBV20-1,TGCAGTGCCAGCAATATGTACGAGCAGTACTTC,CSASNMYEQYF
-,TRBJ2-2,-,TRBV5-1,TGCGCCAGCAGTCCCCCCACAGGGAACACCGGGGAGCTGTTTTTT,CASSPPTGNTGELFF
TRBD2,TRBJ2-1,-,TRBV10-3,TGTGCCATCAGAGGGGTTAGCGGGAGCTCCTACAATGAGCAGTTCTTC,CAIRGVSGSSYNEQFF
-,TRBJ2-7,-,TRBV18,TGTGCCAGCTCACCTCAGGACAGAGGTCCGGGGGGTGAGCAGTACTTC,CASSPQDRGPGGEQYF
TRBD2,TRBJ2-2,-,TRBV2,TGTGCCAGCAGTGGGCAGGGAGGGACGGTCACCGGGGAGCTGTTTTTT,CASSGQGGTVTGELFF
-,TRBJ2-1,once,TRBV6-5,TGTGCCAGCAGTTACCCAGGCGGGCACAATGAGCAGTTCTTC,CASSYPGGHNEQFF